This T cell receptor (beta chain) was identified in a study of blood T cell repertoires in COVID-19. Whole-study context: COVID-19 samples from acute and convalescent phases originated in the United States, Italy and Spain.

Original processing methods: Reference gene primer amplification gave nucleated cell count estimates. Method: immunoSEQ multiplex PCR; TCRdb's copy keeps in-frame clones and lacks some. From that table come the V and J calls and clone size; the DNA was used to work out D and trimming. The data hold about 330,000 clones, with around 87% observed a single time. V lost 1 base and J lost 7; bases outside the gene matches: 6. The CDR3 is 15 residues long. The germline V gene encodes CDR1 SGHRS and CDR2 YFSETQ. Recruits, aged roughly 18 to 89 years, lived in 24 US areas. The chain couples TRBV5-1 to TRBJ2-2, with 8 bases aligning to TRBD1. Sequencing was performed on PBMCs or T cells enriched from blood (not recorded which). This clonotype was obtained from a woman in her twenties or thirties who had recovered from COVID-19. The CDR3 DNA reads TGCGCCAGCAGCTTGAGTCAGGGGGCCAGCGGGGAGCTGTTTTTT. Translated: CASSLSQGASGELFF.